This T cell receptor (beta chain) was captured in a study of T cells in Graves' hyperthyroidism and ophthalmopathy. Clinical Activity Scores of at least 3, NOSPECS grades of at least 4 and durations under 3 months characterized ophthalmopathy patients. The PBMCs were sourced from fresh peripheral blood (about 10 ml). This clonotype occurred many times. The CDR3 contains 17 residues. Trimming took 6 bases from V and 0 from J; bases not matched to a gene: 8. Germline V gene data show CDR1 as SGHVS and CDR2 as FQNEAQ. RNA transcripts provided the source from which TCR beta CDR3 regions were amplified. Researchers ran a first-round RT-PCR on the TCR CDR3 using the HTBI primer set. TCRdb redid the calling of the multiplex PCR reads with MiXCR, one entry per CDR3 protein. In the table there are 400,000 to 550,000 distinct CDR3 sequences, less than 25% of which are singletons.

Sequences were obtained from blood. This sequence joins TRBV7-8 and TRBJ1-5, with 10 bases lining up with TRBD1. This clonotype originated in a woman under 40 with Graves' ophthalmopathy. The CDR3 sequence: CASRRGTGAYSNQPQHF. CDR3 in DNA: TGTGCCAGCAGAAGGGGGACAGGGGCATATAGCAATCAGCCCCAGCATTTT.